A selection of T cell receptor beta chains follows, all from one sample in a study of PD-1 blockade in classical Hodgkin lymphoma. Method: immunoSEQ multiplex PCR; TCRdb's copy keeps in-frame clones and lacks some. Of about 21,000 clones in the sample, approximately 80% were seen once. Material: peripheral blood mononuclear cells (PBMCs), obtained before the fourth cycle of nivolumab. Source of these receptors: a human donor with classical Hodgkin lymphoma. Each CDR3 is given with its conserved first and last residue. D genes are given only for firm matches. The size of a clone is reported for some rows only, either as once, few or many, or as a class for expanded clones.

d_gene: TRBD1; v_gene: TRBV28; j_gene: TRBJ1-4; abundance: once; CDR3nt: TGTGCCAGCAGTATCTTCACAGGGGGCGTAGAAAAACTGTTTTTT; CDR3aa: CASSIFTGGVEKLFF
d_gene: .; v_gene: TRBV5-1; j_gene: TRBJ2-5; abundance: .; CDR3nt: TGCGCCAGCAGCCCTGGTGGTAGCGAAGAGACCCAGTACTTC; CDR3aa: CASSPGGSEETQYF
d_gene: .; v_gene: TRBV28; j_gene: TRBJ2-6; abundance: once; CDR3nt: TGTGCCAGCAGTCTTACCCTACAAAACTCTGGGGCCAACGTCCTGACTTTC; CDR3aa: CASSLTLQNSGANVLTF
d_gene: TRBD1; v_gene: TRBV7-9; j_gene: TRBJ2-5; abundance: .; CDR3nt: TGTGCCAGCAGCTTAGGCCAGGGGGAAGAGACCCAGTACTTC; CDR3aa: CASSLGQGEETQYF
d_gene: .; v_gene: TRBV27; j_gene: TRBJ2-5; abundance: .; CDR3nt: TGTGCCAGCAGTTTATACAAGGGGGGAGAGACCCAGTACTTC; CDR3aa: CASSLYKGGETQYF
d_gene: .; v_gene: TRBV5-1; j_gene: TRBJ2-1; abundance: few; CDR3nt: TGCGCCAGCAGCCTAGGCGCCTTGGGGAGATCTTACAATGAGCAGTTCTTC; CDR3aa: CASSLGALGRSYNEQFF
d_gene: .; v_gene: TRBV4-3; j_gene: TRBJ2-3; abundance: .; CDR3nt: TGCGCCAGCAGCCAAGAGGGATGGGAGGAGCAGTATTTT; CDR3aa: CASSQEGWEEQYF
d_gene: .; v_gene: TRBV11-2; j_gene: TRBJ2-1; abundance: .; CDR3nt: TGTGCCAGCAGCTTAATCACTCCCTACAATGAGCAGTTCTTC; CDR3aa: CASSLITPYNEQFF
d_gene: .; v_gene: TRBV2; j_gene: TRBJ1-3; abundance: .; CDR3nt: TGTGCCAGCGCTATGAGCCGCGGAGGAAACACCATATATTTT; CDR3aa: CASAMSRGGNTIYF
d_gene: .; v_gene: TRBV6-1; j_gene: TRBJ1-2; abundance: .; CDR3nt: TGTGCCAGCAGTGAAAACCCGACACTTATTACAGGGATCTTC; CDR3aa: CASSENPTLITGIF
d_gene: .; v_gene: TRBV19; j_gene: TRBJ2-7; abundance: .; CDR3nt: TGTGCCAGTAGTCCCGGGGGCTACGAGCAGTACTTC; CDR3aa: CASSPGGYEQYF
d_gene: .; v_gene: TRBV9; j_gene: TRBJ2-2; abundance: .; CDR3nt: TGTGCCAGCAGCCCTCGTTGGGGACCCGGGGAGCTGTTTTTT; CDR3aa: CASSPRWGPGELFF
d_gene: .; v_gene: TRBV5-1; j_gene: TRBJ2-5; abundance: .; CDR3nt: TGCGCCAGCAGGGAGCGGTCTCAAGAGACCCAGTACTTC; CDR3aa: CASRERSQETQYF
d_gene: TRBD2; v_gene: TRBV5-4; j_gene: TRBJ2-3; abundance: .; CDR3nt: TGTGCCAGCAGCTTTACCGGGAGGGTAGATACGCAGTATTTT; CDR3aa: CASSFTGRVDTQYF
d_gene: TRBD1; v_gene: TRBV10-2; j_gene: TRBJ1-5; abundance: medium-sized; CDR3nt: TGCGCCAGCAGCCTGGACAGGTTTACTTCCCAGCCCCAGCATTTT; CDR3aa: CASSLDRFTSQPQHF
d_gene: .; v_gene: TRBV7-6; j_gene: TRBJ1-1; abundance: .; CDR3nt: TGTGCCAGCAGCTCGGGTCGCACGGGGCTTAAAGCTTTCTTT; CDR3aa: CASSSGRTGLKAFF
d_gene: .; v_gene: TRBV4-1; j_gene: TRBJ2-1; abundance: .; CDR3nt: TGCGCCAGCAGCCAAGATATCCGGGCCCATGAGCAGTTCTTC; CDR3aa: CASSQDIRAHEQFF
d_gene: .; v_gene: TRBV6-5; j_gene: TRBJ2-7; abundance: .; CDR3nt: TGTGCCAGCAGTTACTCGATTATCCACGAGCAGTACTTC; CDR3aa: CASSYSIIHEQYF
d_gene: TRBD1; v_gene: TRBV10-3; j_gene: TRBJ1-3; abundance: .; CDR3nt: TGTGCCATCAGTGAGCTGAGGACAGGGTCTGGAAACACCATATATTTT; CDR3aa: CAISELRTGSGNTIYF
d_gene: TRBD1; v_gene: TRBV7-9; j_gene: TRBJ1-3; abundance: once; CDR3nt: TGTGCCAGCAGACCTACGGGACAGGGCTCTGGAAACACCATATATTTT; CDR3aa: CASRPTGQGSGNTIYF
d_gene: .; v_gene: TRBV6-6; j_gene: TRBJ1-5; abundance: .; CDR3nt: TGTGCCAGCAGTTATGGGCGGGGGGGGAGCAATCAGCCCCAGCATTTT; CDR3aa: CASSYGRGGSNQPQHF
d_gene: TRBD2; v_gene: TRBV4-1; j_gene: TRBJ2-4; abundance: .; CDR3nt: TGCGCCAGCAGCCCCGTTTTCCGACTAGCGGGAGGGCCTGGCCGTAACATTCAGTACTTC; CDR3aa: CASSPVFRLAGGPGRNIQYF
d_gene: .; v_gene: TRBV6-1; j_gene: TRBJ1-2; abundance: .; CDR3nt: TGTGCCAGCAGTGAATCCAGGGAGGGTTACTATGGCTACACCTTC; CDR3aa: CASSESREGYYGYTF
d_gene: TRBD1; v_gene: TRBV5-1; j_gene: TRBJ1-4; abundance: .; CDR3nt: TGCGCCAGCAGCTTGGCCGGAGACAGGGCTGAAAAACTGTTTTTT; CDR3aa: CASSLAGDRAEKLFF
d_gene: .; v_gene: TRBV9; j_gene: TRBJ2-5; abundance: .; CDR3nt: TGTGCCAGCAGCGCCTTCCAGGGGCCAGGGGAGACCCAGTACTTC; CDR3aa: CASSAFQGPGETQYF
d_gene: .; v_gene: TRBV7-8; j_gene: TRBJ2-7; abundance: .; CDR3nt: TGTGCCAGCAGCTTAGGGGACGCATCCTACGAGCAGTACTTC; CDR3aa: CASSLGDASYEQYF
d_gene: TRBD1; v_gene: TRBV7-2; j_gene: TRBJ1-1; abundance: .; CDR3nt: TGTGCCAGCAGACAATCCGGGACAGGGGTTGCTGAAGCTTTCTTT; CDR3aa: CASRQSGTGVAEAFF
d_gene: .; v_gene: TRBV7-9; j_gene: TRBJ2-2; abundance: few; CDR3nt: TGTGCCAGCAGCCTCGTCGGAATGGGCGGGGAGCTGTTTTTT; CDR3aa: CASSLVGMGGELFF
d_gene: TRBD1; v_gene: TRBV5-4; j_gene: TRBJ1-1; abundance: few; CDR3nt: TGTGCCAGCACGGGGTTTGGACAGGGGGCGGGAGGTCCTGAAGCTTTCTTT; CDR3aa: CASTGFGQGAGGPEAFF
d_gene: .; v_gene: TRBV7-6; j_gene: TRBJ2-5; abundance: .; CDR3nt: TGTGCCAGCAAGCGGGCAGGGCAAGAGACCCAGTACTTC; CDR3aa: CASKRAGQETQYF
d_gene: TRBD1; v_gene: TRBV6-1; j_gene: TRBJ1-1; abundance: .; CDR3nt: TGTGCCAGCAACCAGGGGGGGACTGAAGCTTTCTTT; CDR3aa: CASNQGGTEAFF
d_gene: .; v_gene: TRBV5-1; j_gene: TRBJ1-1; abundance: .; CDR3nt: TGCGCCAGCAGCTTCAACAGGGTGAACACTGAAGCTTTCTTT; CDR3aa: CASSFNRVNTEAFF
d_gene: .; v_gene: TRBV13; j_gene: TRBJ1-3; abundance: few; CDR3nt: TGTGCCAGCAGCCTTATAAAGGGACGACCTGTAAGTGGAAACACCATATATTTT; CDR3aa: CASSLIKGRPVSGNTIYF
d_gene: .; v_gene: TRBV7-6; j_gene: TRBJ2-7; abundance: .; CDR3nt: TGTGCCAGCAGCCCCGGACAGATCTACGAGCAGTACTTC; CDR3aa: CASSPGQIYEQYF
d_gene: .; v_gene: TRBV7-3; j_gene: TRBJ2-1; abundance: .; CDR3nt: TGTGCCAGCAGCTTGAGGGGCTCCTACAATGAGCAGTTCTTC; CDR3aa: CASSLRGSYNEQFF
d_gene: .; v_gene: TRBV5-4; j_gene: TRBJ2-7; abundance: .; CDR3nt: TGTGCCAGCAGCTTGTCTGGGGGCGGCGGGAGCTCCTACGAGCAGTACTTC; CDR3aa: CASSLSGGGGSSYEQYF
d_gene: TRBD2; v_gene: TRBV4-1; j_gene: TRBJ2-1; abundance: .; CDR3nt: TGCGCCAGCAGCCAAGTAGCGGGGGGCCTCTACAATGAGCAGTTCTTC; CDR3aa: CASSQVAGGLYNEQFF
d_gene: TRBD1; v_gene: TRBV27; j_gene: TRBJ1-3; abundance: .; CDR3nt: TGTGCCAGCAGTTCCGGGACAGGGGGCTCAGGAAACACCATATATTTT; CDR3aa: CASSSGTGGSGNTIYF